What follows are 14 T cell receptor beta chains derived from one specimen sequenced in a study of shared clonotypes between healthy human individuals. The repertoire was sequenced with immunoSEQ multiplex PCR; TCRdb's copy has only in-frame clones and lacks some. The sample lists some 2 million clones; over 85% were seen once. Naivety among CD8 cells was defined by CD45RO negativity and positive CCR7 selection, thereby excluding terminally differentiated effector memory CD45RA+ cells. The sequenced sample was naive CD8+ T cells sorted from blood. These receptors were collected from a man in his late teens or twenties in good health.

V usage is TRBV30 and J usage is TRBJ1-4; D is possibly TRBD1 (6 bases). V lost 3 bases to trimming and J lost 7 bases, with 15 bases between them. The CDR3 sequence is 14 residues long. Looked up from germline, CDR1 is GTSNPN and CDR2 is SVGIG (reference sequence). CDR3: CAWRETGLGEKLFF. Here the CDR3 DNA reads TGTGCCTGGAGGGAAACAGGGTTGGGTGAAAAACTGTTTTTT.

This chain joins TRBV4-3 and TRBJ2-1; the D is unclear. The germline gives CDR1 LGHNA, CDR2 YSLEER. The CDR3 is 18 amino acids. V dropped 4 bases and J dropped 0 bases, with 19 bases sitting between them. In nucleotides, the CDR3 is TGCGCCAGCAGCCCCTCCCCCTCGCCGAAGAGCTCCTACAATGAGCAGTTCTTC. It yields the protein CASSPSPSPKSSYNEQFF.

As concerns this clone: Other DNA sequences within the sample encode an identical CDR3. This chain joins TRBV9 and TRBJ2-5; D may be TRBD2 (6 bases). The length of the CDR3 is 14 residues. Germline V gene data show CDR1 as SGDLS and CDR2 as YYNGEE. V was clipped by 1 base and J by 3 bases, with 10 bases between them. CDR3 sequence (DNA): TGTGCCAGCAGCGTATATGGAGGGGAAGAGACCCAGTACTTC. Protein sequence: CASSVYGGEETQYF. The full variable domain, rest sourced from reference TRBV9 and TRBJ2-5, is DSGVTQTPKHLITATGQRVTLRCSPRSGDLSVYWYQQSLDQGLQFLIQYYNGEERAKGNILERFSAQQFPDLHSELNLSSLELGDSALYFCASSVYGGEETQYFGPGTRLLVL.

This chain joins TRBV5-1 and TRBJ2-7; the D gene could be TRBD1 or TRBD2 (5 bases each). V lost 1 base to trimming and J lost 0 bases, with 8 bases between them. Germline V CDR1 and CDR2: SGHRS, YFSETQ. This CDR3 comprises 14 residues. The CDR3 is CASSLWGTSYEQYF. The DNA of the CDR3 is TGCGCCAGCAGCTTGTGGGGGACCTCCTACGAGCAGTACTTC.

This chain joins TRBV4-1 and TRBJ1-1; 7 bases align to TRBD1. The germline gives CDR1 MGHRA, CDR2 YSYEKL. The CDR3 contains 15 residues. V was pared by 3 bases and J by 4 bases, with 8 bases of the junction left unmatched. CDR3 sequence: CASSQPTGVSTEAFF. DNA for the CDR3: TGCGCCAGCAGCCAGCCAACAGGGGTTAGCACTGAAGCTTTCTTT.

As DNA, the CDR3 is TGTGCCAGCAGTTTATACTCGTTTACCGGGGAGCTGTTTTTT. It specifies CASSLYSFTGELFF. J is TRBJ2-2 and V is TRBV28; D is unresolved. Trimming removed 1 base at V and 5 bases at J, with 8 bases between. Germline-derived CDR1 and CDR2 are MDHEN and SYDVKM. There are 14 residues in the CDR3.

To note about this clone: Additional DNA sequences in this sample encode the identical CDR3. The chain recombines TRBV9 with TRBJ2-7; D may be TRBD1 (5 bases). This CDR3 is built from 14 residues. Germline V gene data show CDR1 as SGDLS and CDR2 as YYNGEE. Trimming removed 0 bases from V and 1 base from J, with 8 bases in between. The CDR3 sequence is CASSVGGESYEQYF. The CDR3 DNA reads TGTGCCAGCAGCGTAGGGGGCGAGTCCTACGAGCAGTACTTC.

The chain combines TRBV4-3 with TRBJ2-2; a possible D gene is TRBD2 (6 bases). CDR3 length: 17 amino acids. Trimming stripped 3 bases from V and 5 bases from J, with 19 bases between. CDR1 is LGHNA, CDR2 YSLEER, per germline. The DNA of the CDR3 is TGCGCCAGCAGCCAGTACACGCCGCGGGGAGAAACCGGGGAGCTGTTTTTT. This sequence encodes CASSQYTPRGETGELFF.

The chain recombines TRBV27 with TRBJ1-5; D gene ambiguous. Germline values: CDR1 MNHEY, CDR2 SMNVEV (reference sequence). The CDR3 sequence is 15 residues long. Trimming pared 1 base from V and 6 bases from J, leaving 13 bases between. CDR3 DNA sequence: TGTGCCAGCAGTTTATTCAGCACACCCGGTCAGCCCCAGCATTTT. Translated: CASSLFSTPGQPQHF.

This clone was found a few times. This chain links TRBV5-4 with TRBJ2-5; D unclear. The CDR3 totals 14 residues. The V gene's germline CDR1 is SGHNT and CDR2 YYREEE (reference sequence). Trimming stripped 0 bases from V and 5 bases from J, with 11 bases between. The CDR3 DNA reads TGTGCCAGCAGCTTGGAAGGTAGGAGCGAGACCCAGTACTTC. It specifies CASSLEGRSETQYF.

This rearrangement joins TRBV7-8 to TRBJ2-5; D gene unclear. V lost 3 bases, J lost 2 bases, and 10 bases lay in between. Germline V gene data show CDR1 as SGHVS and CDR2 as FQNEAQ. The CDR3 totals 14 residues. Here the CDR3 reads CASSFLRSQETQYF. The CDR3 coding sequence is TGTGCCAGCAGCTTTCTCAGGTCGCAAGAGACCCAGTACTTC.

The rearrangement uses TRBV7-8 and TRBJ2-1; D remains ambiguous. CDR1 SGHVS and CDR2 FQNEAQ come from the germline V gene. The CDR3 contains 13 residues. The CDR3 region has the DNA TGTGCGAGCCTGCCGAGCTCCTACAATGAGCAGTTCTTC. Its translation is CASLPSSYNEQFF.

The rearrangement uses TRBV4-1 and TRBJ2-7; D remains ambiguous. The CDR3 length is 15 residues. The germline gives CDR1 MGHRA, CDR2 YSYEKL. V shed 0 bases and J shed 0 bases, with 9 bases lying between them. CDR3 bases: TGCGCCAGCAGCCAAGACCCGGTGAGCTCCTACGAGCAGTACTTC. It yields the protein CASSQDPVSSYEQYF.

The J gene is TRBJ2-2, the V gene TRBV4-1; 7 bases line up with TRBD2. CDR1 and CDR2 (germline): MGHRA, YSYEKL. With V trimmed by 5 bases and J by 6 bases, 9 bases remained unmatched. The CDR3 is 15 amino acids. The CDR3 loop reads CASSAAGESAGELFF. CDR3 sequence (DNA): TGCGCCAGCAGCGCCGCGGGGGAGTCGGCCGGGGAGCTGTTTTTT.